The next 25 T cell receptor beta chains were all read from a single sample in a study of blood T cell repertoires in COVID-19. TCRdb's copy holds only in-frame clones and misses some; the assay was immunoSEQ multiplex PCR. Counted here are 140,000 or so clones, roughly 82% occurring once; the ten biggest clones make up roughly a tenth. Sequencing was done on a sample of peripheral blood. The receptors derive from a man aged 60 to 75 with active or convalescent COVID-19.

The rearrangement uses TRBV23-1 and TRBJ2-5; 9 positions match TRBD1. TRBV23-1 is assigned to the ORF class and has an uncertain function. V shed 6 bases and J 2 bases; nucleotides not matched to a gene: 13. The CDR3 is 17 residues long. The CDR3 loop reads CASRWKFRDRAQETQYF. The CDR3, as DNA: TGCGCCAGCAGATGGAAATTTCGGGACAGGGCACAAGAGACCCAGTACTTC.

This chain connects TRBV3-1 (or the pseudogene TRBV3-2) to TRBJ1-3; no firm D call. V lost 0 bases, J lost 2 bases, and 17 bases lay in between. The germline V gene encodes CDR1 LGHDT and CDR2 YNNKEL (reference sequence). The CDR3 is made up of 18 amino acids. The CDR3 sequence: CASSQEDRGRYAGNTIYF. CDR3 coding DNA: TGTGCCAGCAGCCAAGAAGATCGGGGTCGCTATGCTGGAAACACCATATATTTT.

V gene TRBV19 combines with J gene TRBJ1-2, with 12 bases that match TRBD1. After removal of 5 bases from V and 1 base from J, the junction contained 5 bases not matched to a gene. The CDR3 is made up of 16 amino acids. Germline values: CDR1 LNHDA, CDR2 SQIVND (reference sequence). DNA for the CDR3: TGTGCCAGTAGTCGGGACAGGGGGCGCGTTAACTATGGCTACACCTTC. The encoded protein is CASSRDRGRVNYGYTF.

The chain has TRBV30 and TRBJ1-1; the D gene is possibly TRBD1 (6 bases). V lost 5 bases and J lost 0, with 13 bases in between. The CDR3 consists of 14 residues. Germline V gene lookup returns CDR1 GTSNPN and CDR2 SVGIG (reference sequence). The CDR3 DNA is TGTGCCTGGCGCAGGGGTATTTTGAACACTGAAGCTTTCTTT. Residues: CAWRRGILNTEAFF.

The chain recombines TRBV27 with TRBJ2-7, with 7 bases identical to TRBD2. The CDR3 consists of 13 residues. Germline CDR1 reads MNHEY; CDR2 reads SMNVEV (reference sequence). V was clipped by 4 bases and J by 3 bases; unmatched bases: 3. The CDR3 bases are TGTGCCAGCAGTTCTCTAGCGGACTACGAGCAGTACTTC. It specifies CASSSLADYEQYF.

Only a few counts were recorded for this clone. This chain links TRBV4-1 with TRBJ2-1, with D maybe TRBD2 (6 bases). Germline assignment: CDR1 MGHRA and CDR2 YSYEKL. The length of the CDR3 is 18 residues. V lost 1 base to trimming and J lost 3 bases, with 19 bases between them. The CDR3 reads CASSQGILRRDRYNEQFF. In DNA, the CDR3 is TGCGCCAGCAGCCAAGGGATCTTGAGGCGGGACCGCTACAATGAGCAGTTCTTC.

The chain combines TRBV7-2 with TRBJ2-7, with D perhaps matching TRBD1 (6 bases). Germline V gene sequence: CDR1 SGHTA, CDR2 FQGNSA. The CDR3 contains 14 residues. V was shortened by 5 bases and J by 3 bases, with 14 bases between the two germline ends. Here the CDR3 DNA reads TGTGCCAGCAGCCCTCGGGACACCCACTACGAGCAGTACGTC. Protein: CASSPRDTHYEQYV.

The rearrangement joins TRBV6-5 to TRBJ1-1; D might be TRBD1 (5 bases). The V end lost 0 bases, the J end lost 3 bases, and 11 bases lay between the germline ends. CDR1 and CDR2 from the germline V gene are MNHEY and SVGAGI. There are 15 residues in the CDR3. This chain's CDR3 is CASSYSNQGDTEAFF. The CDR3 region has the DNA TGTGCCAGCAGTTACTCGAATCAGGGTGACACTGAAGCTTTCTTT.

This clone came up once. This sequence joins TRBV7-9 and TRBJ1-1, with 7 bases that match TRBD1. Germline-derived CDR1 and CDR2 are SEHNR and FQNEAQ (reference sequence). The junction had 3 bases not matched to a gene; V was cut back by 8 bases and J by 9 bases. The CDR3 is 10 amino acids. The CDR3 nucleotides are TGTGCCAGCGAGGGACAGAAAGCTTTCTTT. Encoded protein: CASEGQKAFF.

This sequence joins TRBV11-3 and TRBJ2-2, with D perhaps matching TRBD1 (6 bases). CDR3 length: 16 residues. Germline CDR1 is SGHNT and CDR2 is YENEEA. Trimming pared 5 bases from V and 6 bases from J, leaving 19 bases between. CDR3 region: CASSQQGNVVSGELFF. The CDR3 DNA reads as TGTGCCAGCAGCCAACAGGGTAATGTCGTTTCCGGGGAGCTGTTTTTT.

The chain recombines TRBV11-3 with TRBJ1-1, with D perhaps matching TRBD1 (5 bases). V was cut by 5 bases and J by 13 bases, with 20 bases left in between. This CDR3 has 13 residues. Looked up from germline, CDR1 is SGHNT and CDR2 is YENEEA. CDR3: CASSQRWGLESFF. Written as DNA, the CDR3 is TGTGCCAGCAGCCAGCGATGGGGACTCGAGAGTTTCTTT. Supplemented by reference TRBV11-3 and TRBJ1-1, the full variable domain reads EAGVVQSPRYKIIEKKQPVAFWCNPISGHNTLYWYLQNLGQGPELLIRYENEEAVDDSQLPKDRFSAERLKGVDSTLKIQPAELGDSAVYLCASSQRWGLESFFGQGTRLTVV.

This chain uses TRBV11-2 with TRBJ2-3, with TRBD2 matching 10 bases. V lost 2 bases to trimming and J lost 6 bases; unmatched junction nucleotides: 11. The CDR3 loop spans 17 amino acids. The germline gives CDR1 SGHAT, CDR2 FQNNGV. Here the CDR3 DNA reads TGTGCCAGCAGCTTAACGGGGAGCGGGAGGGCCCAGGATACGCAGTATTTT. It is translated as CASSLTGSGRAQDTQYF.

This clone was seen more than once but under ten times. This rearrangement joins TRBV28 to TRBJ2-1; no firm D call. The CDR3 is 11 amino acids. Trimming pared 10 bases from V and 9 bases from J, leaving 13 bases between. Looked up from germline, CDR1 is MDHEN and CDR2 is SYDVKM. For the CDR3, the DNA is TGTGCCACCACATACCGCAGTGAGCAGTTCTTC. Translation: CATTYRSEQFF.

The chain uses TRBV29-1 and TRBJ1-2; the match to TRBD1 covers 9 bases. The CDR3 totals 15 residues. V trimming: 5 bases; J trimming: 3 bases; junction bases outside the gene matches: 10. In germline, CDR1 is SQVTM, CDR2 ANQGSEA. CDR3 loop: CSVPTRDRDYYGYTF. The CDR3 coding sequence is TGCAGCGTTCCCACGAGGGACAGGGATTACTATGGCTACACCTTC.

In its sample, this clone was seen a few times. The chain carries TRBV19 and TRBJ2-1; 9 nucleotides align to TRBD2. The germline V gene has CDR1 LNHDA and CDR2 SQIVND (reference sequence). This CDR3 contains 15 residues. V was pared by 3 bases and J by 3 bases, with 3 bases of the junction left unmatched. CDR3 in DNA: TGTGCCAGTAGTATTTATAGCGGGAGCTACAATGAGCAGTTCTTC. This codes for CASSIYSGSYNEQFF.

The rearrangement joins TRBV19 to TRBJ1-5, with D possibly TRBD1 on 6 matching bases. Trimming cost V 3 bases and J 3 bases, with 18 bases left between them. Germline CDR1 is LNHDA and CDR2 is SQIVND (reference sequence). The CDR3 is 17 residues long. The CDR3 region has the DNA TGTGCCAGTAGTATCAACGGGGCAGGGGTCGACAATCAGCCCCAGCATTTT. It encodes CASSINGAGVDNQPQHF.

V is TRBV7-2 and J is TRBJ2-2; no clear D. CDR3 length equals 15 residues. CDR1 and CDR2 (germline): SGHTA, FQGNSA. V was shortened by 1 base and J by 3 bases, with 9 bases between the two germline ends. CDR3 amino acids: CASSLGRRYTGELFF. In nucleotides, the CDR3 is TGTGCCAGCAGCTTAGGGCGGAGATACACCGGGGAGCTGTTTTTT.

The chain is built from TRBV11-2 and TRBJ1-2, with 8 positions matching TRBD1. Germline assignment: CDR1 SGHAT and CDR2 FQNNGV. The CDR3 totals 14 residues. V lost 4 bases, J lost 4 bases, and 5 bases stayed unmatched. Here the CDR3 DNA reads TGTGCCAGCAGCTCTCAGGGGGCTGGCTATGGCTACACCTTC. Protein: CASSSQGAGYGYTF.

This sequence joins TRBV4-3 and TRBJ2-7; D gene uncertain. This CDR3 is built from 15 residues. The V gene's germline CDR1 is LGHNA and CDR2 YSLEER. Trimming cost V 2 bases and J 2 bases, with 13 bases left between them. The CDR3 nucleotides read TGCGCCAGCAGCCAACTACCTGTGAATCCCTACGAGCAGTACTTC. It codes for CASSQLPVNPYEQYF.

The gene calls are TRBV18 and TRBJ2-1; 7 nucleotides align to TRBD2. This CDR3 is 11 amino acids long. The V gene end was trimmed by 3 bases and the J gene end by 15 bases; junction bases not matched to a gene: 5. The germline CDR1 and CDR2 sequences are KGHSH and LQKENI. The DNA of the CDR3 is TGTGCCAGCTCACCGGGACTAACAATGTTCTTC. Translated: CASSPGLTMFF.

The chain couples TRBV7-7 to TRBJ2-1; tentative D call: TRBD2 (5 bases). This CDR3 has 15 residues. Germline CDR1 is SSHAT and CDR2 is FNYEAQ (reference sequence). The V end was cut by 1 base, the J end by 0 bases, with 7 bases between. CDR3 coding DNA: TGTGCCAGCAGCTTAGACCGGGACTCCTACAATGAGCAGTTCTTC. It yields the protein CASSLDRDSYNEQFF.

This chain links TRBV10-2 with TRBJ1-2; 8 bases agree with TRBD1. Germline V CDR1 and CDR2: WSHSY, SAAADI. CDR3 length: 15 amino acids. The V and J ends lost 3 bases and 4 bases, in that order; junction bases with no gene match: 7. The CDR3 spells CASSEAQGGTYGYTF. The CDR3 bases are TGCGCCAGCAGTGAAGCACAGGGGGGAACCTATGGCTACACCTTC.

The V gene is TRBV4-3, the J gene TRBJ2-2; 9 bases match TRBD1. Germline CDR1 and CDR2: LGHNA and YSLEER. V lost 0 bases to trimming and J lost 7 bases; unmatched junction nucleotides: 3. The CDR3 has 15 residues. Here the CDR3 reads CASSQEQGAIGELFF. The CDR3 DNA sequence: TGCGCCAGCAGCCAAGAACAGGGGGCTATCGGGGAGCTGTTTTTT.

The gene calls are TRBV6-4 and TRBJ1-2, with 7 bases lining up with TRBD1. In germline, CDR1 is MRHNA, CDR2 SNTAGT. J was trimmed by 7 bases and V by 6 bases; bases with no gene match: 8. This CDR3 has 13 amino acids. The DNA of the CDR3 is TGTGCCAGCAGCCCGGAAGGGGGCACTGGCTACACCTTC. This codes for CASSPEGGTGYTF.

This clone appeared once. The CDR3: CASSYSGPYQPQHF. The DNA of the CDR3 is TGTGCCAGCAGTTACTCTGGGCCCTATCAGCCCCAGCATTTT. V and J are TRBV6-5 and TRBJ1-5; D unclear. Trimming stripped 0 bases from V and 5 bases from J, with 8 bases between. The germline V gene encodes CDR1 MNHEY and CDR2 SVGAGI. The CDR3 loop spans 14 amino acids.